A selection of T cell receptor beta chains follows, all from one sample in a study of CD8 T cells in ankylosing spondylitis. TCRdb reanalysed the 5' RACE reads using MiXCR and keeps one entry per CDR3 protein. The table includes 350,000 to 450,000 distinct CDR3 sequences, roughly a quarter detected once. The sequencing sample was made of blood, either unsorted or a sorted T cell fraction (not recorded which). These receptors were taken from a male donor with ankylosing spondylitis. CDR3s include the opening cysteine and the closing phenylalanine or tryptophan. D genes are given only for firm matches. Some rows have no size entry. The others give once, few or many, or a class for an expanded clone.

TGTGCCAGCTCATACCAATCAGGCAACACAGATACGCAGTATTTT,CASSYQSGNTDTQYF,-,TRBV18,-,TRBJ2-3
TGCAGTGCTACCTGGGGGGTAACTAGAATTAGCCATGAGCAGTTCTTC,CSATWGVTRISHEQFF,-,TRBV20-1,-,TRBJ2-1
TGTGCCGGGGGTTTAGGAGTCTCCTACAATGAGCAGTTCTTC,CAGGLGVSYNEQFF,-,TRBV7-9,-,TRBJ2-1
TGTGCCAGCAGCTACGGGACTAGCGGGAGAACAGATACGCAGTATTTT,CASSYGTSGRTDTQYF,-,TRBV7-9,TRBD2,TRBJ2-3
TGTGCCAGCAGCTTAGCGGCGACAGGGGCTAATGAAAAACTGTTTTTT,CASSLAATGANEKLFF,few,TRBV7-9,TRBD1,TRBJ1-4
TGCAGTGCCCGGGGAGGTGGGCAAGAGACCCAGTACTTC,CSARGGGQETQYF,-,TRBV20-1,-,TRBJ2-5
TGTGCCAGTAGTAATATAAGGTGGGCCGATCAGCCCCAGCATTTT,CASSNIRWADQPQHF,few,TRBV19,-,TRBJ1-5
TGTGCCAGCAGACCTACAGGGGGCTTCTACTACAATGAGCAGTTCTTC,CASRPTGGFYYNEQFF,-,TRBV13,TRBD1,TRBJ2-1
TGTGCCAGCAGCTGGGACAGGATGAACACTGAAGCTTTCTTT,CASSWDRMNTEAFF,few,TRBV7-2,TRBD1,TRBJ1-1
TGTGCCAGTAGTATAGTTCCTCGGGAGACCCAGTACTTC,CASSIVPRETQYF,-,TRBV19,-,TRBJ2-5
TGTGCCAGCAGTCCGATTGGACAGGATGAAGCTTTCTTT,CASSPIGQDEAFF,few,TRBV27,TRBD1,TRBJ1-1
TGTGCCACCAGTGATTTGTCAGGGGGCTCTTACAATGAGCAGTTCTTC,CATSDLSGGSYNEQFF,many,TRBV24-1,TRBD1,TRBJ2-1
TGTGCCAGCAGCCATCTCACAGATACGCAGTATTTT,CASSHLTDTQYF,few,TRBV3-1,-,TRBJ2-3
TGCAGTGCTAGAGCGTCCGAGACAGACCCTACGACCTTC,CSARASETDPTTF,-,TRBV20-1,-,TRBJ1-2